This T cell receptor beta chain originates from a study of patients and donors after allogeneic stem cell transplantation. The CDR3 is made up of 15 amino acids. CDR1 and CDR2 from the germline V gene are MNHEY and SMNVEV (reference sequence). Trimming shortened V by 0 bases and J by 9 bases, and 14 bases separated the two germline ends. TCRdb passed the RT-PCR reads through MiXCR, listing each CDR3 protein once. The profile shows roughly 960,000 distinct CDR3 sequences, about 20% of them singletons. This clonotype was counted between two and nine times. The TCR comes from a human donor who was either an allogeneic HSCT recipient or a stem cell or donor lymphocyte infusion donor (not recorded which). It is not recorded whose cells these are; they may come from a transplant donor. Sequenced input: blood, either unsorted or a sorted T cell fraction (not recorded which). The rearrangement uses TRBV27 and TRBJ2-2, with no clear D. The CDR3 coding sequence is TGTGCCAGCAGTTTATCTGAACGCCGCAGGTGGGAGCTGTTTTTT. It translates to CASSLSERRRWELFF.